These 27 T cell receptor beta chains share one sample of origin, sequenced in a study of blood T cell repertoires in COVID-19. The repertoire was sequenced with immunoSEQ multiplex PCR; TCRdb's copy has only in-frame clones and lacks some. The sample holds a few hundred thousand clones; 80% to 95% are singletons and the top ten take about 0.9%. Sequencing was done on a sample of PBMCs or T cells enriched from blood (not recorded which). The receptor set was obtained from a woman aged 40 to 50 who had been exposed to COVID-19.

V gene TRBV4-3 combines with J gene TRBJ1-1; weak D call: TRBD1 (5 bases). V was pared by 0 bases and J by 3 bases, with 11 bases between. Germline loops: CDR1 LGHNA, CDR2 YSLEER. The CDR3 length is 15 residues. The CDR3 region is CASSQDRGVYTEAFF. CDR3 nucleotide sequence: TGCGCCAGCAGCCAAGACCGGGGGGTATACACTGAAGCTTTCTTT.

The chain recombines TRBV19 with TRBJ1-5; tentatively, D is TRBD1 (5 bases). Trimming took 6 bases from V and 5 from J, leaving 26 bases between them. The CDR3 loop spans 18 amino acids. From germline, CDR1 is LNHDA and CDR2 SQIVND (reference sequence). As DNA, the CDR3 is TGTGCCAGTAGATGGCAGGGTCCCCTCGGGTCCAGGGATCAGCCCCAGCATTTT. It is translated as CASRWQGPLGSRDQPQHF.

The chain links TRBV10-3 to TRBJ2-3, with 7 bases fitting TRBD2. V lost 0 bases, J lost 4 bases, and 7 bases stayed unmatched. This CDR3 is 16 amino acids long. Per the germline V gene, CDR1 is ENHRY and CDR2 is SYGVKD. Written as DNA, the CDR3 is TGTGCCATCAGTGAGTCGGTTAGCGGGCGGTCAGATACGCAGTATTTT. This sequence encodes CAISESVSGRSDTQYF.

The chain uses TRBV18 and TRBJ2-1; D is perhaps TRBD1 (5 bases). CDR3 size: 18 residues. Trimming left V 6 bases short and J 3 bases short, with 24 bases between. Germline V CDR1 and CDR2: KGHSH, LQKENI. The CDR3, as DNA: TGTGCCAGCTCTAACATCAGGGTAGGGTCTTTAGACTACAATGAGCAGTTCTTC. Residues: CASSNIRVGSLDYNEQFF.

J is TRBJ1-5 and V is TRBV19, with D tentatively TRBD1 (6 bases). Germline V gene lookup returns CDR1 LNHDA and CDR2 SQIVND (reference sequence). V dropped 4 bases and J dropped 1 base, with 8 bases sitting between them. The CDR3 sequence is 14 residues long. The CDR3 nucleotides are TGTGCCAGTAGTAGCAGGGGAAGCAATCAGCCCCAGCATTTT. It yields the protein CASSSRGSNQPQHF.

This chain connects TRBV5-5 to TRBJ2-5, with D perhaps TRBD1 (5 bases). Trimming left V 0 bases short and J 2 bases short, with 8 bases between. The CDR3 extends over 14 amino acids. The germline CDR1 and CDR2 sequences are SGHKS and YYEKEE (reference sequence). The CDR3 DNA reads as TGTGCCAGCAGCTTGGCTCGACAGCAAGAGACCCAGTACTTC. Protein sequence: CASSLARQQETQYF.

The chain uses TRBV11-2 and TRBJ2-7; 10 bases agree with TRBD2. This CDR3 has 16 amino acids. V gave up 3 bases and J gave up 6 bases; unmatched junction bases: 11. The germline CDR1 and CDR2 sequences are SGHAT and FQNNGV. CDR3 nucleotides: TGTGCCAGCAGCTTCACTTGGGCTAGCGGGGGTTCCGAGCAGTACTTC. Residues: CASSFTWASGGSEQYF.

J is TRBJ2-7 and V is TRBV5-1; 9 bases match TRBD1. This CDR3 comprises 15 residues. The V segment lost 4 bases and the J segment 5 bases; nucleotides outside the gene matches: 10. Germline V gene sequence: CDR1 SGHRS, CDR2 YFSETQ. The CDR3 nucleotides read TGCGCCAGCAGCCAAACCGGGACAGGGATGGACGAGCAGTACTTC. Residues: CASSQTGTGMDEQYF.

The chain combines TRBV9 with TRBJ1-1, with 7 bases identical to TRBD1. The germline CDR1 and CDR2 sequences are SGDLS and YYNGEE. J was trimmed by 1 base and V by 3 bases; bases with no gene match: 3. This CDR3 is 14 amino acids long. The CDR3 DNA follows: TGTGCCAGCAGCGCCCAGGGGGGGAACACTGAAGCTTTCTTT. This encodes CASSAQGGNTEAFF.

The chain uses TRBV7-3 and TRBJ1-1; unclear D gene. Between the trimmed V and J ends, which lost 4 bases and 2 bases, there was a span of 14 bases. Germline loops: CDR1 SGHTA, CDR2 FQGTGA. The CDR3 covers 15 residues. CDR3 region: CASSSGRSANTEAFF. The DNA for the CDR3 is TGTGCCAGCAGCTCTGGGAGGTCGGCCAACACTGAAGCTTTCTTT.

The CDR3 DNA reads as TGTGCCAGTAGTACCTCGCGACTAGCGGGAGAATACAACACCGGGGAGCTGTTTTTT. This codes for CASSTSRLAGEYNTGELFF. The chain links TRBV19 to TRBJ2-2; 12 bases fit TRBD2. Germline CDR1 reads LNHDA; CDR2 reads SQIVND (reference sequence). The CDR3 extends over 19 amino acids. Unmatched junction bases numbered 11, after V lost 4 bases and J lost 2 bases.

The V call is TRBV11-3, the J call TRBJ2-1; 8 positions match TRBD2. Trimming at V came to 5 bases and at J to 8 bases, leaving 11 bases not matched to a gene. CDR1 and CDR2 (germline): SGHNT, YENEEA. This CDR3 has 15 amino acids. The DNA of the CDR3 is TGTGCCAGCAGCCCGTTCGGGGGGGGGCCGCATGAGCAGTTCTTC. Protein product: CASSPFGGGPHEQFF.

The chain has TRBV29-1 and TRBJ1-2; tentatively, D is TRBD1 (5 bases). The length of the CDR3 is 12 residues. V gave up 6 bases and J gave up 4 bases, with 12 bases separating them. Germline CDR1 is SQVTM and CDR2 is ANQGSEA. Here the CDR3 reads CSVSREGYGYTF. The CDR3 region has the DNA TGCAGCGTGTCCAGGGAAGGCTATGGCTACACCTTC.

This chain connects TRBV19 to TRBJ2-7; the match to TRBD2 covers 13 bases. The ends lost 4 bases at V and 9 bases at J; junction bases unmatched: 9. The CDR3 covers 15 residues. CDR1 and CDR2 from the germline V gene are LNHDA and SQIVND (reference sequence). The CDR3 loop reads CASSTRTSGSTGQYF. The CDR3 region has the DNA TGTGCCAGTAGTACCCGGACTAGCGGGAGCACAGGGCAGTACTTC.

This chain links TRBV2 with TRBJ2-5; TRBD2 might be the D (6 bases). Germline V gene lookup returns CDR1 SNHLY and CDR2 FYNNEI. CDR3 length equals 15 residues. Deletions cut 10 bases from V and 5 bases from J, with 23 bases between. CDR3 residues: CATLAVGQEIETQYF. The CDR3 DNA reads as TGTGCCACCTTAGCGGTTGGGCAAGAGATTGAGACCCAGTACTTC.

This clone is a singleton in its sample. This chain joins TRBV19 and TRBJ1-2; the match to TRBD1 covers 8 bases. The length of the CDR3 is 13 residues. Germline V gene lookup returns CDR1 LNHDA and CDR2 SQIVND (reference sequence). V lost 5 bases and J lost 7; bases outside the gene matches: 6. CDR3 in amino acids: CASSLRTGRGYTF. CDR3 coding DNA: TGTGCCAGTAGTCTAAGGACAGGGCGTGGCTACACCTTC.

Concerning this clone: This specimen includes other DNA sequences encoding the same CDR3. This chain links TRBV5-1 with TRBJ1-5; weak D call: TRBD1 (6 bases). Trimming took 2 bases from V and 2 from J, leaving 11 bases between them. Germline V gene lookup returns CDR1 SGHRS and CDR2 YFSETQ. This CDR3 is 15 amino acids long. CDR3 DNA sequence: TGCGCCAGCAGCTTACAGGGTTTCGGCAATCAGCCCCAGCATTTT. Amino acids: CASSLQGFGNQPQHF.

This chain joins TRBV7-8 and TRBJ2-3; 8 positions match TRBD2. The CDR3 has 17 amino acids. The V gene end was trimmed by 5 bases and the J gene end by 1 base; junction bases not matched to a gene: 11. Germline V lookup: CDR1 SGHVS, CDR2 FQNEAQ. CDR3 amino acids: CASSIFGAGARTDTQYF. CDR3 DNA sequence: TGTGCCAGCAGCATATTCGGAGCGGGAGCACGCACAGATACGCAGTATTTT. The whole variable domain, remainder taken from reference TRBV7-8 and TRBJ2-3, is GAGVSQSPRYKVAKRGQDVALRCDPISGHVSLFWYQQALGQGPEFLTYFQNEAQLDKSGLPSDRFFAERPEGSVSTLKIQRTQQEDSAVYLCASSIFGAGARTDTQYFGPGTRLTVL.

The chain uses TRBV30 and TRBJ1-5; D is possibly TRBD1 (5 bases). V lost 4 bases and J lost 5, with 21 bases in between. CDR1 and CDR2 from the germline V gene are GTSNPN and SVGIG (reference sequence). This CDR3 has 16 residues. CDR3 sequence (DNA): TGTGCCTGGATGGCCCGGGGACTTCTGGGGGATCAGCCCCAGCATTTT. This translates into CAWMARGLLGDQPQHF. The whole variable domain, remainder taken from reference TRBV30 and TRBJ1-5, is SQTIHQWPATLVQPVGSPLSLECTVEGTSNPNLYWYRQAAGRGLQLLFYSVGIGQISSEVPQNLSASRPQDRQFILSSKKLLLSDSGFYLCAWMARGLLGDQPQHFGDGTRLSIL.

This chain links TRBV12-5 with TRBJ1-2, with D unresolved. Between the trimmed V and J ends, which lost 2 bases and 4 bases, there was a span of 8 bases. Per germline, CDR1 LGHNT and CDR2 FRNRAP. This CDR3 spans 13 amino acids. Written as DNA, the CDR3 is TGTGCTAGTGGTTTGAAACAGATCTATGGCTACACCTTC. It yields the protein CASGLKQIYGYTF.

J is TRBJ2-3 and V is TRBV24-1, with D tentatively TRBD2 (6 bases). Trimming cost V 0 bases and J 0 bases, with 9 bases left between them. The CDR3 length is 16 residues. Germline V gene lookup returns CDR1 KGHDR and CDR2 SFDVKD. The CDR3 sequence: CATSDLNSGSTDTQYF. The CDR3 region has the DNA TGTGCCACCAGTGATTTGAATAGCGGTAGCACAGATACGCAGTATTTT.

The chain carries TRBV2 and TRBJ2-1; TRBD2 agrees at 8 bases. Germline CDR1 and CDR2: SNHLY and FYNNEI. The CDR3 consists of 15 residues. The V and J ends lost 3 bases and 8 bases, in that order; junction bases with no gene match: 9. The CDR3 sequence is CASSDRGGITYEQFF. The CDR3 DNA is TGTGCCAGCAGTGACCGGGGGGGTATTACATATGAGCAGTTCTTC.

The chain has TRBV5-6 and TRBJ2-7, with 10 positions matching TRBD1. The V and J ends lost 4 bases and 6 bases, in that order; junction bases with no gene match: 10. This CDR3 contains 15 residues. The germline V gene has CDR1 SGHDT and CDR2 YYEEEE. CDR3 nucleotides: TGTGCCAGCAGCCAAGGTCGACAGGGGGCGCGCGAGCAGTACTTC. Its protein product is CASSQGRQGAREQYF.

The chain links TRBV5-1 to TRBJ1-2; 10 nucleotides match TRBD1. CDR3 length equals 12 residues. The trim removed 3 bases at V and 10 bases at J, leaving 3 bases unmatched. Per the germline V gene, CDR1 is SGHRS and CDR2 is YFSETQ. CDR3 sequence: CASSYRQGAYTF. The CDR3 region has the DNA TGCGCCAGCAGCTACCGACAGGGGGCCTACACCTTC.

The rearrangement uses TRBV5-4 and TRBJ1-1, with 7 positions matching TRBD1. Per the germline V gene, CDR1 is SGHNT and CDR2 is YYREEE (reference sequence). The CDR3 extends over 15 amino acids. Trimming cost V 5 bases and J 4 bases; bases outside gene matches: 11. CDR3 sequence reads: CASRGVQGSPTEAFF. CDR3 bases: TGTGCCAGCAGGGGAGTACAGGGGAGTCCCACTGAAGCTTTCTTT.

This chain's CDR3 is CASSRQPGFNQPQHF. As DNA, the CDR3 is TGTGCCAGTAGTAGGCAGCCAGGGTTCAATCAGCCCCAGCATTTT. The rearrangement joins TRBV19 to TRBJ1-5; a weak D match, TRBD1 (5 bases). Trimming removed 4 bases at V and 3 bases at J, with 13 bases between. The CDR3 loop spans 15 amino acids. Germline V gene sequence: CDR1 LNHDA, CDR2 SQIVND (reference sequence).

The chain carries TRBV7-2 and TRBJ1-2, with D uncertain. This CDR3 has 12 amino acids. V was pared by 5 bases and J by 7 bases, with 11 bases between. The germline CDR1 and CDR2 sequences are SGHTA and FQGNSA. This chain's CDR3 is CASSLRLGGYTF. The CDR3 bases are TGTGCCAGCAGCCTACGACTGGGTGGCTACACCTTC.